This T cell receptor (beta chain) was recovered during a study of cytomegalovirus exposure and HLA in healthy donors (dated by TCRdb to the late 2010s). About the investigation overall: An earlier analysis of several hundred of the donors reported 276 Gb of sequence data and some 110 million unique TCR beta sequences obtained from 150 million to 200 million T cells. On average, about 240,000 unique TCR beta nucleotide sequences were sequenced per donor among some 420 genotyped donors of the cohort, with about 19% of those sequences being non-productive. Donor age, sex, ethnicity and CMV serostatus were compiled alongside the repertoire data. About 5 DR-DQ haplotypes were handled as single units for association and clustering, since linkage in the cohort was strong. To predict cytomegalovirus infection status, the study brought together high-throughput TCR immunosequencing, statistical association of individual TCRs with disease status, and machine learning. All discovery cohort repertoires had been generated using a single sequencing platform. In a later analysis, previously published TCR beta repertoires from 666 donors were re-analyzed and high-resolution HLA genotyping was added so that TCR occurrence patterns could be studied. Typing coverage differed by locus: A, B, C, DRB1 and DQB1 were typed in about 620-630 donors, DQA1 in 500 to 550, DPA1 in 600 to 610, and DPB1 in about 450. Approximately 310 gigabases of sequencing data and 70 million to 100 million unique TCR sequences were included in an early release covering about 600 HLA-typed donors. A later genetic analysis took genome-wide SNP genotypes for about 65% of the 666 donors and used that subset as a discovery cohort. Besides the first cohort of around 670 subjects, a separate validation cohort made up of roughly 120 different subjects was used. Rather than using new phenotypic data, the later analysis identified candidate immune exposures from TCR beta sequences and from how often those sequences occurred across donors. The genetic ancestry cluster associated with self-reported Caucasian donors included over 65% of the roughly 400 genotyped donors. The aim of the study was to test whether cataloging public T cell receptors could identify signatures of past pathogen exposure. The study used immunosequencing to profile the T cell repertoires of several hundred subjects and linked those repertoires to cytomegalovirus serostatus. In an earlier analysis of several hundred of the donors, high-throughput TCR beta sequencing was used to judge whether each TCR beta V gene segment behaved as functional or pseudogenic. Both class I and class II loci were covered by HLA typing, at four-digit resolution. General conclusions and limits of the study: In a later analysis, HLA-associated TCR beta chains showed more clonal expansion and lower generation probabilities than non-associated chains that were equally common. Broadly in line with IMGT annotations, most TCR beta V segments showed up in productive rearrangements about 87% or about 30% of the time in an earlier analysis of several hundred of the donors. A later genetic analysis reported fewer N-insertions in productive TCRs among donors in an Asian-associated ancestry cluster than the roughly 620-donor mean. Most TCR sequences were observed very rarely across donors, whereas some public TCRs were present in many individuals. A total of 150 to 200 TCR beta chains were listed by the study as associated with cytomegalovirus. In vitro tests confirmed that a few of the cytomegalovirus-associated TCR beta chains recognize cytomegalovirus antigens. A cluster of highly shared sequence variants was judged likely to represent a technical artifact of the sequencing pipeline. According to a later analysis, most CMV-associated TCR beta chains appeared to be HLA-restricted, and the HLA associations seemed to be driven largely by CMV exposure. According to the authors, the approach could potentially be generalized to other disease states and immunological phenotypes. The earlier analysis of approximately 560 of the donors excluded around 17 rarely observed V segments, including chromosome 9 orphons, because counts were too low. A further reported finding was that TCR beta sequences accurately predicted the HLA-A and HLA-B alleles for most subjects in the first cohort. In a later analysis, some 17,000 TCR beta sequences were associated with specific HLA alleles at a false discovery rate of 0.05. In a later analysis, TCR association rates were found to vary across HLA loci, with the most associated TCRs seen for DRB1 alleles and the fewest for HLA-C alleles. The presence/absence analyses assumed that sequencing depth was roughly uniform across donors, and that assumption may not be true. Some IMGT-functional V segments, including TRBV6-2 and TRBV6-3, could not be told apart with the 87-base-pair reads, so those segments were excluded. In a later genetic analysis, a missense DCLRE1C variant was associated with V-gene and J-gene trimming of TCR beta chains, and the association was replicated in an independent cohort. Only TCR beta chains were sequenced in this cohort, and the absence of alpha or paired-chain data limited detectable features. Because some donors lacked HLA typing at each locus, the association tests relied only on the typed subset. Linkage disequilibrium might explain the correlated functional status among segregating V segments, but an unknown experimental factor could not be excluded. CMV serostatus was the only immune exposure information available for the cohort. Strong co-occurrence of HLA alleles, especially DR and DQ, made assigning TCR associations to individual alleles difficult. In a later analysis, several top co-occurrence clusters were reported to appear linked to parvovirus B19, influenza, CMV and Epstein-Barr virus. The classifier was reported to diagnose cytomegalovirus status with high specificity and sensitivity in both the original and validation cohorts.

Trimming removed 5 bases from V and 0 bases from J; the gene matches leave 12 bases unexplained. Reading from cysteine to phenylalanine, the CDR3 counts 18 amino acids. Only CDR3 DNA is held: 54 bases, read in frame from base 1. The germline V gene (reference sequence) gives CDR1 as LNHDA and CDR2 as SQIVND. Notes on this clone: Its antigen is unknown. Base quality data are lacking; no much larger clone is found one base away.

Libraries came from the immunoSEQ multiplex PCR assay. For the multiplex PCR, a mixture combining 60 forward primers for TCR Vbeta segments and 13 reverse primers for TCR Jbeta segments was used. A multiplex PCR assay on genomic DNA amplified the CDR3 region of rearranged TCR beta genes. Amplified TCR beta libraries were sequenced as 87-base-pair reads on the Illumina HiSeq System. In the paper's pipeline: In a later analysis, tens of millions of unique TCR beta chains were counted across the approximately 620 repertoires, and roughly 11 million of these chains were shared by at least two donors. To remove PCR and sequencing errors, raw reads were error-corrected and collapsed into unique sequences using a nearest-neighbor algorithm that merged closely related sequences. Alignment of CDR3 sequences to IMGT reference sequences was used to assign V, D and J gene segments. For a sequence to be retained, a match of at least six nucleotides was required to both a V gene segment and a J gene segment. A rearrangement was called productive if the CDR3 had no stop codons and remained in frame with V and J, and every other rearrangement was called non-productive. Following IMGT convention, CDR3 was defined as the stretch from the second conserved V-encoded cysteine to the conserved J-encoded phenylalanine. The earlier analysis of some 600 of the donors excluded sequences that lacked an unambiguous match to a single V gene segment. In an earlier analysis of about 590 of the donors, a V segment was called functional when productive rearrangements were above 56.7%, and segregating when the standard deviation between donors exceeded 5%. A statistical classification framework was developed to diagnose cytomegalovirus status using the catalog of TCR beta chain sequences. In a later analysis, TCR nucleotide sequences were compared against IMGT/GENE-DB human TR gene sequences so that V and J genes could be assigned. The TCRdist pipeline was used in a later analysis to assign CDR3 sequences and most-parsimonious VDJ recombination scenarios. In a later analysis, each TCR beta chain was defined by its CDR3 amino acid sequence together with its V-gene family, and reads lacking a unique V-gene family were excluded. In a later analysis, approximately 590 highly shared, low-generation-probability nucleotide sequences were removed to address suspected cross-contamination and a sequencing artifact. In a later analysis, a clonal expansion index was calculated for each public chain from normalized within-repertoire ranks of inferred template counts. In a later analysis, generation probabilities were computed using a VDJ recombination model fitted to out-of-frame rearrangements, and the results were checked against IGoR. Hypergeometric tests were used in a later analysis to score TCR-TCR, TCR-HLA and TCR-CMV co-occurrence, with a repertoire-size bias correction applied to the TCR pairs. A later analysis estimated false discovery rates by permuting HLA or CMV assignments 20 times. In a later analysis, co-occurring TCRs were grouped using DBSCAN, with TCRdist sequence similarity added in when clustering inside HLA-allele-positive subsets. For co-occurrence clustering, repertoires with fewer than 30,000 or more than 120,000 public chains were excluded, along with roughly five repertoires with anomalous nucleotide sharing. The source is immuneACCESS, and TCRdb retained only in-frame sequences with V and J called. Part of the clones is not carried over; for the studies checked, unresolved V genes explain less than half of this, and the remainder is unexplained. The DNA was the basis for D and trimming; V, J and clone size are from that table. This sample gives some 200,000 clones in total; roughly 68% of them show up just once. In total, the top ten clones hold about 3% of the sample.

In total, approximately 700 healthy bone marrow donors made up the cohort. At the time of sampling, every cohort member was nominally healthy, though immune exposures that went unrecorded were likely present. The donor was CMV seropositive and was included in the group of 250 to 350 seropositive cohort members. A peripheral blood sample was provided by each donor, and peripheral blood mononuclear cells were used for TCR beta sequencing. Genomic DNA extraction from the blood cell samples was performed with the Qiagen DNeasy Blood Extraction Kit. This chain is built from TRBV19 and TRBJ2-2, with 7 central nucleotides matching TRBD1. The sequencing sample was made of PBMCs. The TCR sequence derives from a man in his forties in good health and CMV-seropositive. The sequenced DNA: TGTGCCAGTAGTCTCGACTCGCGGCAGGGGGCGAACACCGGGGAGCTGTTTTTT. Its translation is CASSLDSRQGANTGELFF.